These T cell receptor beta chains were read from a single sample in a study of neurological immune-mediated disorders. One entry per CDR3 protein, called by TCRdb with MiXCR from the 5' RACE reads. The profile covers tens of thousands of distinct CDR3 sequences, with 3% to 4% appearing a single time and roughly 2% taken by the ten largest. Sequencing input: CD4+ T cells from blood. Receptor source: a woman in her thirties or forties with multiple sclerosis. Each CDR3 is given with its conserved first and last residue. A D gene is named only where the DNA matches it firmly. A row's size may be missing; if present it is once, few, many or a size class.

length,D,size,V,J,DNA,CDR3
14,NA,many,TRBV5-1,TRBJ1-1,TGCGCCAGCAGCTTGGCCGGGGGGGCGCGAAAAGCTTTCTTT,CASSLAGGARKAFF
15,TRBD2,many,TRBV11-2,TRBJ2-2,TGTGCCAGCAGCTTAAGACTAGCCGGCACCGGGGAGCTGTTTTTT,CASSLRLAGTGELFF
14,TRBD1,many,TRBV10-1,TRBJ1-2,TGCGCCAGCATCAAACAGGGGGAGAACTATGGCTACACCTTC,CASIKQGENYGYTF
13,TRBD1,many,TRBV29-1,TRBJ1-1,TGCAGCGTTGAAGACGGACAGGCGACTGAAGCTTTCTTT,CSVEDGQATEAFF
16,NA,many,TRBV9,TRBJ1-5,TGTGCCAGTAGTCCTAGGTCGGAGGTTTTAGGGCAGCCCCAGCATTTT,CASSPRSEVLGQPQHF
14,NA,many,TRBV6-5,TRBJ2-3,TGTGCCAGCAGTTACGACAGGTCCACAGATACGCAGTATTTT,CASSYDRSTDTQYF
12,NA,many,TRBV5-1,TRBJ2-2,TGTGCCAGCAGCTTAAACACCGGGGAGCTGTTTTTT,CASSLNTGELFF
11,NA,many,TRBV5-1,TRBJ2-5,TGCGCCAGCAGCTACCAAGAGACCCAGTACTTC,CASSYQETQYF
14,NA,many,TRBV3-1,TRBJ2-3,TGTGCCAGCAGCCAAGGTGGGGGTGCTGATACGCAGTATTTT,CASSQGGGADTQYF
13,NA,many,TRBV20-1,TRBJ1-1,TGCAGTGCTTCCCGCCGGGGGTTCACTGAAGCTTTCTTT,CSASRRGFTEAFF
13,NA,many,TRBV6-5,TRBJ1-3,TGTGCCAGCAGTTCCCCTGGAGGAAACACCATATATTTT,CASSSPGGNTIYF
13,NA,many,TRBV6-5,TRBJ1-2,TGTGCCAGCACTCCGGGGGGGTTCTATGGCTACACCTTC,CASTPGGFYGYTF
15,TRBD2,NA,TRBV20-1,TRBJ2-7,TGCAGTGCTAGTGACCAGCGGGGGGGGGCCTACGAGCAGTACTTC,CSASDQRGGAYEQYF
12,NA,many,TRBV7-9,TRBJ2-7,TGTGCCAGCCGGGGACGGACCTACGAGCAGTACTTC,CASRGRTYEQYF
16,TRBD1,many,TRBV11-2,TRBJ2-1,TGTGCCAGCAGCCCTTTGACAGGGGTTATCTACAATGAGCAGTTCTTC,CASSPLTGVIYNEQFF
13,NA,NA,TRBV29-1,TRBJ2-3,TGCAGCGCCTGGCTGCCCATCGCTGATACGCAGTATTTT,CSAWLPIADTQYF
13,NA,many,TRBV3-1,TRBJ2-5,TGTGCCAGCAGCCACACCTTCCAAGAGACCCAGTACTTC,CASSHTFQETQYF
12,NA,many,TRBV10-2,TRBJ2-7,TGCGCCAGCAGTGAGTCGAGGAACGAGCAGTACTTC,CASSESRNEQYF
15,TRBD1,many,TRBV2,TRBJ1-2,TGTGCCAGCAGCCTCTGGACAGGGTTTAACTATGGCTACACCTTC,CASSLWTGFNYGYTF
19,TRBD1,many,TRBV7-8,TRBJ1-6,TGTGCCAGCAGCTTCTCATCTTTTCTCGGACAGGGTGGCGGTTCACCCCTCCACTTT,CASSFSSFLGQGGGSPLHF
13,NA,many,TRBV7-9,TRBJ1-3,TGTGCCAGCAGCCCCGTGGCCGGAAACACCATATATTTT,CASSPVAGNTIYF
15,NA,many,TRBV5-1,TRBJ1-1,TGCGCCAGCACCTATTGGGGAGGAGATGGGACTGAAGCTTTCTTT,CASTYWGGDGTEAFF
14,NA,few,TRBV4-2,TRBJ2-2,TGTGCCAGCAGCCAAGCCGGGGACACCGGGGAGCTGTTTTTT,CASSQAGDTGELFF
14,NA,many,TRBV5-1,TRBJ1-1,TGCGCCAGCAGCTTGACCAGGAGGAACACTGAAGCTTTCTTT,CASSLTRRNTEAFF
14,NA,many,TRBV10-3,TRBJ2-5,TGTGCCATCAGTGAGTCGGCAGCGGGCGAGACCCAGTACTTC,CAISESAAGETQYF
13,NA,many,TRBV11-2,TRBJ2-7,TGTGCCAGCAGCTTCGGCACGTCCTACGAGCAGTACTTC,CASSFGTSYEQYF
14,TRBD2,many,TRBV4-1,TRBJ2-1,TGCGCCAGCAGCCAAGTGACTAGCCTCAATGAGCAGTTCTTC,CASSQVTSLNEQFF
13,NA,many,TRBV5-1,TRBJ1-5,TGCGCCAGCAGCTGGGGGAGCAATCAGCCCCAGCATTTT,CASSWGSNQPQHF
15,NA,many,TRBV30,TRBJ1-2,TGTGCCTGGACGCCCGGGGGACCACCTTGGTATGGCTACACCTTC,CAWTPGGPPWYGYTF
16,TRBD2,many,TRBV5-1,TRBJ2-1,TGCGCCAGCAGCTTGGAAAGCGGGGGGGCCGTGAATGAGCAGTTCTTC,CASSLESGGAVNEQFF
16,TRBD2,many,TRBV10-2,TRBJ2-5,TGCGCCAGCAGTGGCCCTCAGCGGGGGGCATGGGAGACCCAGTACTTC,CASSGPQRGAWETQYF
14,NA,many,TRBV12-3/TRBV12-4,TRBJ1-2,TGTGCCAGCAGCTTGTTAGGTGAAAACTATGGCTACACCTTC,CASSLLGENYGYTF
15,NA,many,TRBV20-1,TRBJ1-1,TGCAGTGCTAGACCGCCAGGCCGCGGGAACACTGAAGCTTTCTTT,CSARPPGRGNTEAFF
20,TRBD2,many,TRBV6-6,TRBJ2-4,TGTGCCAGCAGTCCGCACGGAACTAGCGGGGGGGCCCTGGGCAAAAACATTCAGTACTTC,CASSPHGTSGGALGKNIQYF
15,NA,many,TRBV24-1,TRBJ2-2,TGTGCCACCAGTGCCCCCTCTCCGGGGACCGGGGAGCTGTTTTTT,CATSAPSPGTGELFF
15,TRBD1,many,TRBV15,TRBJ1-1,TGTGCCACCAGCAGAGGTTTGTTACAGGGGACTGAAGCTTTCTTT,CATSRGLLQGTEAFF
15,NA,many,TRBV6-5,TRBJ2-7,TGTGCCAGCAGTTATCAGGCCTCCGGATCCTACGAGCAGTACTTC,CASSYQASGSYEQYF
13,TRBD1,many,TRBV7-9,TRBJ1-1,TGTGCCAGCAGCTTGGCCAGGGGGCGACAAGCTTTCTTT,CASSLARGRQAFF
15,NA,NA,TRBV19,TRBJ1-3,TGTGCCAGTAGTATTAGAGGATACTCTGGAAACACCATATATTTT,CASSIRGYSGNTIYF
15,NA,many,TRBV4-2,TRBJ2-7,TGTGCCAGCAGCCAGGCCGGGACCTTCAGTTACGAGCAGTACTTC,CASSQAGTFSYEQYF
12,TRBD1,many,TRBV5-6,TRBJ1-2,TGTGCCAGCAGCTTTGACAGGGGCGGCTACACCTTC,CASSFDRGGYTF
15,TRBD2,many,TRBV7-2,TRBJ2-3,TGTGCCAGCAGCTCACGGGGGGGGTTCACAGATACGCAGTATTTT,CASSSRGGFTDTQYF
11,NA,many,TRBV2,TRBJ2-3,TGTGCCAGCCAAACCACAGATACGCAGTATTTT,CASQTTDTQYF
12,NA,many,TRBV20-1,TRBJ2-7,TGCAGTGCTCCAACCGCAGGTTACGAGCAGTACTTC,CSAPTAGYEQYF
14,TRBD1,many,TRBV12-3/TRBV12-4,TRBJ1-1,TGTGCCAGCAGTTCCCGGACAGGGCCCACTGAAGCTTTCTTT,CASSSRTGPTEAFF
17,NA,many,TRBV4-2,TRBJ2-2,TGTGCCAGCAGCTCATACCCCGGGACACCGAACACCGGGGAGCTGTTTTTT,CASSSYPGTPNTGELFF
12,TRBD1,many,TRBV12-3/TRBV12-4,TRBJ1-2,TGTGCCGTCGGGACAGGGCTTTTTGGCTACACCTTC,CAVGTGLFGYTF
16,NA,many,TRBV7-8,TRBJ2-3,TGTGCCAGCAGTCATGCTTTGTCCGGGGGCACAGATACGCAGTATTTT,CASSHALSGGTDTQYF
13,NA,many,TRBV20-1,TRBJ2-3,TGCAGTGCTAGACTAGGGTTCACAGATACGCAGTATTTT,CSARLGFTDTQYF
14,NA,many,TRBV24-1,TRBJ2-7,TGTGCCACCAGTGATCCTAGATACTCCTACGAGCAGTACTTC,CATSDPRYSYEQYF
16,NA,many,TRBV7-2,TRBJ2-1,TGTGCCAGCAGCTCGGAGGGCCTGAGCTCCTACAATGAGCAGTTCTTC,CASSSEGLSSYNEQFF
17,TRBD2,many,TRBV5-5,TRBJ2-1,TGTGCCAGCACTCTACTCCCGGGACTAGCGGGGAGAGGTGAGCAGTTCTTC,CASTLLPGLAGRGEQFF
15,NA,many,TRBV27,TRBJ1-1,TGTGCCAGCAGTTTCAATCCGGGAGGTGACACTGAAGCTTTCTTT,CASSFNPGGDTEAFF
13,TRBD1,many,TRBV24-1,TRBJ1-1,TGTGCCACCAGTGACGGGACAGCAAACCCAGCTTTCTTT,CATSDGTANPAFF
14,TRBD2,many,TRBV12-3/TRBV12-4,TRBJ2-5,TGTGCCAGCAGTTTCACTAGCGGGGGTGAGACCCAGTACTTC,CASSFTSGGETQYF